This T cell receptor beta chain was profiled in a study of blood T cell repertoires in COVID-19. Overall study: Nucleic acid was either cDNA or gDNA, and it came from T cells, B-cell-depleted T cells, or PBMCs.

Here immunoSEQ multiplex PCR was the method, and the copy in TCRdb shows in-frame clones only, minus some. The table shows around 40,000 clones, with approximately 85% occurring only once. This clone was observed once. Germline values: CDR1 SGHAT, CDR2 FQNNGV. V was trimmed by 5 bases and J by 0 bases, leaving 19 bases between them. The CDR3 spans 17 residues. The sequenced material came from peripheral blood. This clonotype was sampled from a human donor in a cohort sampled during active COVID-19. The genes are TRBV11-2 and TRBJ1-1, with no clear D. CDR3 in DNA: TGTGCCAGCAGCACCCTCGGTAGCCCGGGTATGAACACTGAAGCTTTCTTT. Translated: CASSTLGSPGMNTEAFF.